A selection of T cell receptor beta chains follows, all from one sample in a study of OX40 agonist ivuxolimab in advanced cancers. Profiled with immunoSEQ multiplex PCR; TCRdb holds only in-frame clones, not every one. This sample has roughly 91,000 clones; approximately 95% occur once, and the top ten carry 2% to 2.5%. Sample: CD4+ or CD8+ T cells sorted from blood, taken in a trial of the OX40 agonist ivuxolimab. The source of these receptors is an adult with an advanced solid tumor such as melanoma, head and neck, liver or kidney cancer. The CDR3 runs from the conserved cysteine through the conserved F or W. D genes are given only for firm matches. Clone size is stated in some rows and not others, as once, few, many or a class when expanded.

CDR3 length	V gene	J gene	D gene	clone size	CDR3 DNA	CDR3 protein
15	TRBV9	TRBJ2-3	-	-	TGTGCCAGCAGCCCTCGGGGTGGCAACACAGATACGCAGTATTTT	CASSPRGGNTDTQYF
13	TRBV6-1	TRBJ1-5	-	-	TGTGCCAGCAGTGTTGGGGCTGGTCAGCCCCAGCATTTT	CASSVGAGQPQHF
14	TRBV7-3	TRBJ2-1	-	-	TGTGCCAGCAGCTTAATAGGTGGCTACAATGAGCAGTTCTTC	CASSLIGGYNEQFF
14	TRBV11-2	TRBJ2-7	TRBD2	-	TGTGCCAGCAGCTTAGCGGCGGGAGTCTACGAGCAGTACTTC	CASSLAAGVYEQYF
17	TRBV14	TRBJ2-1	TRBD2	-	TGTGCCAGCAGCCTCTCGCCCGGACTAGCGGTCTCAAATGAGCAGTTCTTC	CASSLSPGLAVSNEQFF
13	TRBV27	TRBJ1-1	-	-	TGTGCCAGCAGTCGAGGGGGGCATACTGAAGCTTTCTTT	CASSRGGHTEAFF
15	TRBV27	TRBJ1-3	TRBD1	-	TGTGCCAGCAGTCCCGGGACAGACATTGGGGGCACCATATATTTT	CASSPGTDIGGTIYF
14	TRBV21-1	TRBJ2-5	-	-	TGTGCCAGCAGGATGGTCAGGGCTGGGGAGACCCAGTACTTC	CASRMVRAGETQYF
16	TRBV25-1	TRBJ2-7	TRBD2	-	TGTGCCAGCAGTGAGTCCGGGACTAGCTCACCCCACGAGCAGTACTTC	CASSESGTSSPHEQYF
15	TRBV28	TRBJ2-1	-	once	TGTGCCAGCAGTTTGGGCTCTGACTCCTACAATGAGCAGTTCTTC	CASSLGSDSYNEQFF
13	TRBV6-1	TRBJ1-1	TRBD1	-	TGTGCCAGCCAATCCCAGGGGGGGACTGAAGCTTTCTTT	CASQSQGGTEAFF
17	TRBV7-6	TRBJ1-1	TRBD1	-	TGTGCCAGCAGCGACACAGGGGGCCCGACACTGAACACTGAAGCTTTCTTT	CASSDTGGPTLNTEAFF
14	TRBV4-1	TRBJ2-5	-	-	TGCGCCAGCAGCCAAGAGGGACTCAAAGAGACCCAGTACTTC	CASSQEGLKETQYF
14	TRBV7-6	TRBJ2-7	TRBD1	-	TGTGCCAGCAGCCCCCGACAGGGCCCCTACGAGCAGTACTTC	CASSPRQGPYEQYF
17	TRBV4-2	TRBJ2-7	TRBD2	-	TGTGCCAGCAGCCAAGATCGGACTAGCGGGGTCTCCTACGAGCAGTACTTC	CASSQDRTSGVSYEQYF
17	TRBV7-3	TRBJ2-1	TRBD2	-	TGTGCCAGCAGCTTAAGCGCTAGCGGGGAGGTCTACAATGAGCAGTTCTTC	CASSLSASGEVYNEQFF
15	TRBV6-1	TRBJ2-3	-	-	TGTGCCAGCAGTGAACTTGAGGGTAGCACAGATACGCAGTATTTT	CASSELEGSTDTQYF
18	TRBV27	TRBJ2-5	TRBD2	-	TGTGCCAGCAGTTTACCCCGGAGGACTAGCGGGAGAAGGGAGACCCAGTACTTC	CASSLPRRTSGRRETQYF
15	TRBV5-6	TRBJ2-1	-	-	TGTGCCAGCAGCCTAATAGTCCGTCAGGGTATCGAGCAGTTCTTC	CASSLIVRQGIEQFF
13	TRBV29-1	TRBJ2-7	TRBD1	once	TGCAGCGCCGCGGGGACAGGGGCGAGCGAGCAGTACTTC	CSAAGTGASEQYF
14	TRBV11-2	TRBJ2-7	TRBD1	-	TGTGCCAGCAGACAGACAGGGCTAACCTACGAGCAGTACTTC	CASRQTGLTYEQYF
13	TRBV19	TRBJ1-3	-	-	TGTGCCAGTAGTATCGGGTCTGGAAACACCATATATTTT	CASSIGSGNTIYF
12	TRBV19	TRBJ1-3	-	-	TGTGCCAGTAGTATTTCTGGAAACACCATATATTTT	CASSISGNTIYF
14	TRBV28	TRBJ2-5	-	-	TGTGCCAGCAGTTTATATGCAGGGCGCGAGACCCAGTACTTC	CASSLYAGRETQYF
14	TRBV13	TRBJ1-2	-	-	TGTGCCAGCAGCCGCGGCCCAGAAAACTATGGCTACACCTTC	CASSRGPENYGYTF
13	TRBV6-5	TRBJ1-5	-	-	TGTGCCAGCAGTGAAAGTGAGAAGTGGCCCCAGCATTTT	CASSESEKWPQHF
14	TRBV10-1	TRBJ1-2	TRBD1	-	TGCGCCAGCAGTCCCGACAGGGGGGGCCTTGGCTACACCTTC	CASSPDRGGLGYTF
13	TRBV27	TRBJ1-5	-	-	TGTGCCAGCAGTTCCTGGCCCCATCAGCCCCAGCATTTT	CASSSWPHQPQHF
17	TRBV11-2	TRBJ2-2	-	-	TGTGCCAGCAGCTTATCAAGAACAGAGATAAACACCGGGGAGCTGTTTTTT	CASSLSRTEINTGELFF
17	TRBV19	TRBJ2-7	TRBD1	-	TGTGCCAGTAGTTCAACCTCCGGGACAGGGTATTCCTACGAGCAGTACTTC	CASSSTSGTGYSYEQYF
16	TRBV9	TRBJ2-1	-	-	TGTGCCAGCAGCGCCGGACAGGCGGCGGGAGTCAATGAGCAGTTCTTC	CASSAGQAAGVNEQFF
10	TRBV10-1	TRBJ2-7	-	-	TGCGCCAGCCCCGGCTACGAGCAGTACTTC	CASPGYEQYF
15	TRBV19	TRBJ2-5	TRBD2	-	TGTGCCAGTAGTATAGACGGGAGGGCCTGGGAGACCCAGTACTTC	CASSIDGRAWETQYF
14	TRBV13	TRBJ2-7	TRBD1	-	TGTGCCAGCAGCTCCGGGACAGGGGTCCGCGAGCAGTACTTC	CASSSGTGVREQYF
15	TRBV28	TRBJ1-2	-	-	TGTGCCAGCAGTTTATTAGAGAGACAGGCGTATGGCTACACCTTC	CASSLLERQAYGYTF
14	TRBV9	TRBJ2-7	TRBD1	-	TGTGCCAGCAGCCTAACAGGGGGGACCTACGAGCAGTACTTC	CASSLTGGTYEQYF
15	TRBV15	TRBJ2-2	-	-	TGTGCCACCGGTGAAGGCCTCGCGAACACCGGGGAGCTGTTTTTT	CATGEGLANTGELFF
12	TRBV7-6	TRBJ2-7	-	-	TGTGCCAGCAGCTTAGTCCTCGGCGAGCAGTACTTC	CASSLVLGEQYF
14	TRBV2	TRBJ2-7	TRBD1	-	TGTGCCAGCAGTAACAGGGGAGAGGGTTACGAGCAGTACTTC	CASSNRGEGYEQYF
13	TRBV5-4	TRBJ2-1	TRBD2	-	TGTGCCAGCAGCACGGGACTAGCCGTTGAGCAGTTCTTC	CASSTGLAVEQFF
13	TRBV29-1	TRBJ2-4	-	-	TGCAGCGGATGGGACGGTTCCAAAAACATTCAGTACTTC	CSGWDGSKNIQYF